This TCR beta chain was retrieved from a study of cytomegalovirus exposure and HLA in healthy donors. PCR was performed using 60 Vbeta and 13 Jbeta primers. In the authors' methods: About 88 million unique TCR beta chains, 9.5 million to 11 million of them shared, were counted by a later analysis. Assay used: immunoSEQ multiplex PCR; TCRdb lists only in-frame clones, some missing. Clonal size and the V and J genes are those of that table, whereas D and trimming came from the DNA. This sample carries some 85,000 clones, about three quarters of them seen once, and the ten largest clones take roughly 4.5%. CDR3 length: 11 amino acids. V dropped 3 bases and J dropped 10 bases, with 7 bases sitting between them. Germline lookup yields CDR1 LGHNT and CDR2 FRNRAP.

The chain carries TRBV12-5 and TRBJ2-1; D might be TRBD2 (5 bases). Sequencing used PBMCs. The TCR comes from a middle-aged woman in good health and CMV-seropositive. CDR3 nucleotides: TGTGCTAGTGGTTTCGAGGGCGAGCAGTTCTTC. Translation: CASGFEGEQFF. The full variable domain, in which reference TRBV12-5 and TRBJ2-1 provide the parts outside the CDR3, is DARVTQTPRHKVTEMGQEVTMRCQPILGHNTVFWYRQTMMQGLELLAYFRNRAPLDDSGMPKDRFSAEMPDATLATLKIQPSEPRDSAVYFCASGFEGEQFFGPGTRLTVL.